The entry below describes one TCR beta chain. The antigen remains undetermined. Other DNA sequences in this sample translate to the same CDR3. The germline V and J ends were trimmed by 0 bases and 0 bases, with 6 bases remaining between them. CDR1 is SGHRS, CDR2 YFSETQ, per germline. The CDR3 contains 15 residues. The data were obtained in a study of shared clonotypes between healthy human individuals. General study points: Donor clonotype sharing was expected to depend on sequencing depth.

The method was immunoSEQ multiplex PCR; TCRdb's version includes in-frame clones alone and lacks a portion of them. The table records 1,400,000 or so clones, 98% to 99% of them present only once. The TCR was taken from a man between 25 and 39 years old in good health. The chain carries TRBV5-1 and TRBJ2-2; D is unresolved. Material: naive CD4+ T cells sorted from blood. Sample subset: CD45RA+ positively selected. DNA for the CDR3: TGCGCCAGCAGCTTGGGCGGCGCGAACACCGGGGAGCTGTTTTTT. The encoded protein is CASSLGGANTGELFF. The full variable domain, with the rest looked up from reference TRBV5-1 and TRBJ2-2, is KAGVTQTPRYLIKTRGQQVTLSCSPISGHRSVSWYQQTPGQGLQFLFEYFSETQRNKGNFPGRFSGRQFSNSRSEMNVSTLELGDSALYLCASSLGGANTGELFFGEGSRLTVL.